This TCR beta chain was sequenced during a study of blood T cell repertoires in COVID-19. About the study: T cells, B-cell-depleted T cells, or PBMCs provided the cDNA or gDNA that served as material.

Sequenced by immunoSEQ multiplex PCR; TCRdb stores in-frame clones only, minus some. This table has about 370,000 clones, around 91% appearing once. V lost 1 base and J lost 4; bases outside the gene matches: 8. The length of the CDR3 is 17 residues. Germline loops: CDR1 SGHTA, CDR2 FQGNSA. The sequenced sample consisted of PBMCs or T cells enriched from blood (not recorded which). This receptor was identified in a man in his late teens or twenties who had recovered from COVID-19. The chain has TRBV7-2 and TRBJ2-7, with 12 bases aligning to TRBD1. The CDR3 here is CASSLVGQGAFTYEQYF. CDR3 sequence (DNA): TGTGCCAGCAGCTTAGTGGGACAGGGGGCGTTTACATACGAGCAGTACTTC. The full variable domain, rest sourced from reference TRBV7-2 and TRBJ2-7, is GAGVSQSPSNKVTEKGKDVELRCDPISGHTALYWYRQSLGQGLEFLIYFQGNSAPDKSGLPSDRFSAERTGGSVSTLTIQRTQQEDSAVYLCASSLVGQGAFTYEQYFGPGTRLTVT.